The 27 T cell receptor beta chains listed next were all sequenced from one sample in a study of blood T cell repertoires in COVID-19. Profiled with immunoSEQ multiplex PCR; TCRdb holds only in-frame clones, not every one. Of 65,000 to 80,000 clones listed, less than 90% were seen once; the top ten hold roughly 15%. Sample: peripheral blood. These receptors all stem from an elderly man in a cohort sampled during active COVID-19.

This sequence joins TRBV19 and TRBJ2-2; D perhaps matches TRBD1 (6 bases). CDR3 length: 16 amino acids. CDR1 LNHDA and CDR2 SQIVND come from the germline V gene (reference sequence). Trimming left V 3 bases short and J 1 base short, with 12 bases between. CDR3 in amino acids: CASSIRARGNTGELFF. The CDR3 DNA reads as TGTGCCAGTAGTATTAGGGCCAGGGGGAACACCGGGGAGCTGTTTTTT.

This sequence joins TRBV7-9 and TRBJ2-1; 8 positions match TRBD2. Germline values: CDR1 SEHNR, CDR2 FQNEAQ (reference sequence). The trim removed 4 bases at V and 5 bases at J, leaving 7 bases unmatched. The CDR3 contains 15 residues. CDR3 loop: CASSYRGGLNNEQFF. Here the CDR3 DNA reads TGTGCCAGCAGCTACCGGGGGGGCTTGAACAATGAGCAGTTCTTC.

This chain links TRBV2 with TRBJ2-2; 10 bases are a match to TRBD1. This CDR3 contains 14 residues. Germline CDR1 reads SNHLY; CDR2 reads FYNNEI. The V gene end was trimmed by 8 bases and the J gene end by 5 bases; junction bases not matched to a gene: 5. The chain's CDR3 is CASRSDRGTGELFF. CDR3 nucleotides: TGTGCCAGCCGGTCGGACAGGGGGACCGGGGAGCTGTTTTTT.

This chain uses TRBV5-5 with TRBJ2-5, with D unresolved. Germline lookup yields CDR1 SGHKS and CDR2 YYEKEE (reference sequence). CDR3 length: 15 residues. V was shortened by 0 bases and J by 1 base, with 10 bases between the two germline ends. This CDR3 is CASSLDLGSQETQYF. The CDR3 nucleotides are TGTGCCAGCAGCTTGGATCTGGGCAGCCAAGAGACCCAGTACTTC.

The chain recombines TRBV3-1 (or the pseudogene TRBV3-2) with TRBJ2-5; TRBD1 might be the D (6 bases). The CDR3 length is 15 residues. Trimming cost V 1 base and J 7 bases, with 16 bases left between them. Germline CDR1 reads LGHDT; CDR2 reads YNNKEL (reference sequence). Written as DNA, the CDR3 is TGTGCCAGCAGCCAAGTACCACAGGGCCAGGGGACCCAGTACTTC. Translation: CASSQVPQGQGTQYF.

The rearrangement links TRBV6-5 to TRBJ1-1; TRBD1 might be the D (6 bases). There are 14 residues in the CDR3. V lost 3 bases to trimming and J lost 1 base, with 9 bases between them. Germline V lookup: CDR1 MNHEY, CDR2 SVGAGI. This chain's CDR3 is CASSYNRENTEAFF. CDR3 coding DNA: TGTGCCAGCAGTTATAACAGGGAGAACACTGAAGCTTTCTTT.

V is TRBV5-1 and J is TRBJ1-1; D perhaps matches TRBD1 (5 bases). V lost 0 bases to trimming and J lost 2 bases, with 11 bases between them. The CDR3 runs 15 residues. Germline V gene lookup returns CDR1 SGHRS and CDR2 YFSETQ. CDR3 amino acids: CASSLVGGTNTEAFF. In nucleotides, the CDR3 is TGCGCCAGCAGCTTGGTTGGGGGGACTAACACTGAAGCTTTCTTT.

The DNA for the CDR3 is TGTGCCAGCAGTGAGTTATCAGGGTTCCAAGAGACCCAGTACTTC. This encodes CASSELSGFQETQYF. The chain is built from TRBV25-1 and TRBJ2-5; tentatively, D is TRBD1 (5 bases). With 3 bases removed from V and 1 base from J, the gap between germline ends came to 12 bases. Per germline, CDR1 MGHDK and CDR2 SYGVNS. The CDR3 has 15 amino acids.

The rearrangement uses TRBV7-2 and TRBJ2-2, with 9 bases matching TRBD1. In germline, CDR1 is SGHTA, CDR2 FQGNSA. The CDR3 is 15 amino acids. The V gene end was trimmed by 5 bases and the J gene end by 5 bases; junction bases not matched to a gene: 6. CDR3 sequence reads: CASSPGTGRTGELFF. CDR3 nucleotide sequence: TGTGCCAGCAGCCCGGGGACAGGGCGGACCGGGGAGCTGTTTTTT.

This clone was picked up a small number of times. The V gene is TRBV5-1, the J gene TRBJ1-4, with D possibly TRBD1 on 5 matching bases. Germline V gives CDR1 SGHRS, CDR2 YFSETQ. This CDR3 spans 12 amino acids. The ends were cut back, 2 bases at V and 8 bases at J, with 7 bases in the middle. The CDR3 bases are TGCGCCAGCAGCTTAAGGGGAGAAAAACTGTTTTTT. Its translation: CASSLRGEKLFF. Variable domain in full (rest from reference TRBV5-1 and TRBJ1-4): KAGVTQTPRYLIKTRGQQVTLSCSPISGHRSVSWYQQTPGQGLQFLFEYFSETQRNKGNFPGRFSGRQFSNSRSEMNVSTLELGDSALYLCASSLRGEKLFFGSGTQLSVL.

J is TRBJ2-7 and V is TRBV28; D possibly corresponds to TRBD2 (7 bases). Germline lookup yields CDR1 MDHEN and CDR2 SYDVKM. Trimming removed 9 bases from V and 6 bases from J, with 27 bases in between. There are 16 residues in the CDR3. CDR3 sequence (DNA): TGTGCCAGTGGGGACTATGGGACACCCGTAGCTATCGAGCAGTACGTC. It encodes CASGDYGTPVAIEQYV.

The chain couples TRBV28 to TRBJ2-2, with D perhaps TRBD1 (6 bases). The V and J ends lost 3 bases and 4 bases respectively, with 12 bases between them. This CDR3 is built from 15 residues. Per the germline V gene, CDR1 is MDHEN and CDR2 is SYDVKM. The CDR3 coding sequence is TGTGCCAGCAGTTTGTACAGGGCGGGCACCGGGGAGCTGTTTTTT. Encoded protein: CASSLYRAGTGELFF.

The chain uses TRBV6-6 and TRBJ1-5, with D possibly TRBD1 on 6 matching bases. Per the germline V gene, CDR1 is MNHNY and CDR2 is SVGAGI (reference sequence). The CDR3 loop spans 15 amino acids. V lost 0 bases, J lost 6 bases, and 12 bases lay in between. The DNA for the CDR3 is TGTGCCAGCAGTTACTCGATACAGGGCGGTCAGCCCCAGCATTTT. The encoded protein is CASSYSIQGGQPQHF.

The rearrangement joins TRBV5-8 to TRBJ2-1, with D tentatively TRBD1 (5 bases). Trimming took off 0 bases at V and 6 bases at J, with 13 bases between the two ends. The CDR3 sequence is 15 residues long. Germline V gene data show CDR1 as SGHTS and CDR2 as YDEGEE. The CDR3 here is CASSLGSGFFNEQFF. DNA of the CDR3: TGTGCCAGCAGCTTGGGGTCAGGGTTTTTCAATGAGCAGTTCTTC.

This chain joins TRBV7-8 and TRBJ2-5; D uncertain. CDR1 is SGHVS and CDR2 is FQNEAQ in the germline V gene. Trimming removed 1 base from V and 2 bases from J, with 5 bases in between. CDR3 length: 13 residues. The CDR3 here is CASSLGSQETQYF. CDR3 in DNA: TGTGCCAGCAGCTTAGGGAGTCAAGAGACCCAGTACTTC.

V usage is TRBV9 and J usage is TRBJ1-3; possibly TRBD1 for D (5 bases). Germline CDR1 reads SGDLS; CDR2 reads YYNGEE. V was clipped by 5 bases and J by 7 bases, with 10 bases between them. This CDR3 comprises 12 residues. Written as DNA, the CDR3 is TGTGCCAGCAGGGACATTTTTAACACCATATATTTT. Its translation is CASRDIFNTIYF.

The V gene is TRBV2, the J gene TRBJ1-1, with 9 bases that match TRBD1. The CDR3 runs to 14 residues. Germline loops: CDR1 SNHLY, CDR2 FYNNEI. J lost 5 bases, V lost 6 bases, and 7 bases had no gene match. CDR3 amino acids: CASRRDRVGTEAFF. CDR3 DNA sequence: TGTGCCAGCAGGAGGGACAGGGTAGGGACTGAAGCTTTCTTT.

The rearrangement joins TRBV11-1 to TRBJ2-3; TRBD2 matches at 8 bases. The germline V gene encodes CDR1 SGHAT and CDR2 FQDESV (reference sequence). The CDR3 contains 16 residues. The junction had 10 bases not matched to a gene; V was cut back by 4 bases and J by 4 bases. CDR3 coding DNA: TGTGCCAGCAGCTATAACCCGGGACTAGTCCCAGATACGCAGTATTTT. This encodes CASSYNPGLVPDTQYF.

V gene TRBV19 combines with J gene TRBJ1-5; a possible D gene is TRBD1 (5 bases). This CDR3 has 17 residues. The ends were cut back, 11 bases at V and 2 bases at J, with 25 bases in the middle. CDR1 and CDR2 (germline): LNHDA, SQIVND (reference sequence). The CDR3: CAWGGLVGEYGNQPQHF. The CDR3 DNA follows: TGTGCCTGGGGGGGACTTGTAGGGGAATATGGCAATCAGCCCCAGCATTTT.

The J gene is TRBJ1-2, the V gene TRBV11-1; 7 positions agree with TRBD1. CDR1 and CDR2 (germline): SGHAT, FQDESV (reference sequence). The CDR3 covers 14 residues. Unmatched junction bases numbered 3, after V lost 5 bases and J lost 0 bases. The CDR3 sequence is CASSQTGSNYGYTF. CDR3 bases: TGTGCCAGCAGCCAGACAGGGTCTAACTATGGCTACACCTTC. The variable domain in full, completed from reference TRBV11-1 and TRBJ1-2, reads EAEVAQSPRYKITEKSQAVAFWCDPISGHATLYWYRQILGQGPELLVQFQDESVVDDSQLPKDRFSAERLKGVDSTLKIQPAELGDSAMYLCASSQTGSNYGYTFGSGTRLTVV.

The V gene is TRBV19, the J gene TRBJ1-4; 7 positions agree with TRBD1. The CDR3 contains 14 residues. V lost 6 bases, J lost 8 bases, and 9 bases stayed unmatched. Germline CDR1 reads LNHDA; CDR2 reads SQIVND (reference sequence). CDR3 nucleotide sequence: TGTGCCAGTAGCGACAGGGCAGGGGAGGAAAAACTGTTTTTT. Protein sequence: CASSDRAGEEKLFF.

The chain employs TRBV6-5 and TRBJ1-5; D is uncertain. CDR1 MNHEY and CDR2 SVGAGI come from the germline V gene. This CDR3 contains 13 residues. The V and J ends lost 5 bases and 7 bases respectively, with 12 bases between them. CDR3 DNA: TGTGCCAGCAGTATGGGCACTCCCCAGCCCCAGCATTTT. Its protein is CASSMGTPQPQHF.

J is TRBJ1-1 and V is TRBV19; D ambiguous. The CDR3 is 13 residues long. Germline V CDR1 and CDR2: LNHDA, SQIVND (reference sequence). Trimming removed 3 bases from V and 5 bases from J, with 10 bases in between. CDR3 nucleotides: TGTGCCAGTAGTATTGAGTCCACGACTGAAGCTTTCTTT. Translated, it gives CASSIESTTEAFF.

This chain links TRBV19 with TRBJ2-3; D perhaps matches TRBD2 (6 bases). There are 17 residues in the CDR3. V lost 1 base, J lost 4 bases, and 18 bases lay in between. Germline CDR1 and CDR2: LNHDA and SQIVND (reference sequence). Here the CDR3 DNA reads TGTGCCAGTAGTATAGTTAAAACCGATAGCGGATCAGATACGCAGTATTTT. Amino acid sequence: CASSIVKTDSGSDTQYF.

This rearrangement joins TRBV7-6 to TRBJ2-3; 8 bases line up with TRBD2. Trimming cost V 5 bases and J 0 bases; bases outside gene matches: 13. CDR1 is SGHVS and CDR2 is FNYEAQ in the germline V gene. The CDR3 spans 18 residues. The CDR3 region is CASSPNFGGGLSTDTQYF. For the CDR3, the DNA is TGTGCCAGCAGCCCAAATTTCGGCGGGGGGTTAAGCACAGATACGCAGTATTTT. Supplemented by reference TRBV7-6 and TRBJ2-3, the full variable domain reads GAGVSQSPRYKVTKRGQDVALRCDPISGHVSLYWYRQALGQGPEFLTYFNYEAQQDKSGLPNDRFSAERPEGSISTLTIQRTEQRDSAMYRCASSPNFGGGLSTDTQYFGPGTRLTVL.

This chain links TRBV28 with TRBJ2-2; 7 nucleotides align to TRBD1. The J segment lost 3 bases and the V segment lost 0 bases, leaving 4 bases of the junction unmatched. Germline CDR1 is MDHEN and CDR2 is SYDVKM. The CDR3 loop spans 16 amino acids. The CDR3 loop reads CASSLWSQGHTGELFF. CDR3 DNA: TGTGCCAGCAGTTTATGGTCACAGGGGCACACCGGGGAGCTGTTTTTT. Looking up the rest from reference TRBV28 and TRBJ2-2 gives the full variable domain: DVKVTQSSRYLVKRTGEKVFLECVQDMDHENMFWYRQDPGLGLRLIYFSYDVKMKEKGDIPEGYSVSREKKERFSLILESASTNQTSMYLCASSLWSQGHTGELFFGEGSRLTVL.

The chain uses TRBV7-2 and TRBJ1-1, with TRBD1 identical over 7 bases. V lost 1 base and J lost 11; bases outside the gene matches: 10. This CDR3 is built from 14 residues. The germline V gene has CDR1 SGHTA and CDR2 FQGNSA. The CDR3 sequence is CASSLGARTGLAFF. The CDR3 DNA is TGTGCCAGCAGCTTAGGGGCTCGGACAGGTCTTGCTTTCTTT.